The clone carrying this TCR beta chain came up once. Its antigen is not known. PCR used 60 Vbeta primers and 13 Jbeta primers. Sequencing was performed with immunoSEQ multiplex PCR; in TCRdb, only in-frame clones are kept and a portion is missing. The sample carries hundreds of thousands of clones, approximately 79% recorded once. This entry is derived from a study of cytomegalovirus exposure and HLA in healthy donors. Study results and limitations: A later analysis reportedly found fewer N-insertions in an Asian-associated ancestry cluster than the approximately 670-donor mean. Associated with cytomegalovirus, according to the listing, were 170 or so TCR beta chains.

The sequence derives from a male donor in good health and CMV-seronegative. Sequencing was carried out using PBMCs.

CDR3 loop: CATSTLGTGGRGYGYTF. For the CDR3, the DNA is TGTGCCACCAGCACCCTTGGCACAGGGGGCAGAGGCTATGGCTACACCTTC. This rearrangement joins TRBV15 to TRBJ1-2, with TRBD1 identical over 9 bases. The CDR3 extends over 17 amino acids. Germline-derived CDR1 and CDR2 are LNHNV and YYDKDF (reference sequence). Trimming removed 4 bases from V and 4 bases from J; junction bases left unmatched: 13. The complete variable domain, with remaining parts taken from reference TRBV15 and TRBJ1-2, reads DAMVIQNPRYQVTQFGKPVTLSCSQTLNHNVMYWYQQKSSQAPKLLFHYYDKDFNNEADTPDNFQSRRPNTSFCFLDIRSPGLGDTAMYLCATSTLGTGGRGYGYTFGSGTRLTVV.